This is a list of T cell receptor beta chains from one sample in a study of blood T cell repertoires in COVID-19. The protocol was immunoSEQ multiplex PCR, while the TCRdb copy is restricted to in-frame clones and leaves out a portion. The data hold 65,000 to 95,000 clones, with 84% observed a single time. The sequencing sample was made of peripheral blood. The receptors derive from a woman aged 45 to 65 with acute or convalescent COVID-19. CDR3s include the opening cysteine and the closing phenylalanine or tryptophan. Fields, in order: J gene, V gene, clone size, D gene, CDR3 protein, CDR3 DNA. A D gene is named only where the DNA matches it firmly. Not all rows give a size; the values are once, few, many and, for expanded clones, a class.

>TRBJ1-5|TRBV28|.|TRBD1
CASSTGQLRNQPQHF
TGTGCCAGCAGTACGGGACAGCTACGCAATCAGCCCCAGCATTTT
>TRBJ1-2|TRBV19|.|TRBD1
CASRRTRGSYGYTF
TGTGCCAGTAGGCGAACCAGGGGGTCCTATGGCTACACCTTC
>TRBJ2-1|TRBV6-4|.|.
CASSPRSGYNEQFF
TGTGCCAGCAGCCCCCGGTCGGGGTACAATGAGCAGTTCTTC
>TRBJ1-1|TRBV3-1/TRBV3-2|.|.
CASSAGPEAFF
TGTGCCAGCAGCGCGGGGCCCGAAGCTTTCTTT
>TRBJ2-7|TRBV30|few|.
CAWGSWAYEQYF
TGTGCCTGGGGGAGTTGGGCCTACGAGCAGTACTTC
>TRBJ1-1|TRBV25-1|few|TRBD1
CASSEYARDRGTEAFF
TGTGCCAGCAGTGAATATGCACGGGACAGGGGCACTGAAGCTTTCTTT
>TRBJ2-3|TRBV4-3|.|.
CASSQAPLAADTQYF
TGCGCCAGCAGCCAAGCCCCCTTAGCGGCAGATACGCAGTATTTT
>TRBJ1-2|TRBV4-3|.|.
CASSQARGTYGYTF
TGCGCCAGCAGCCAAGCCAGGGGAACCTATGGCTACACCTTC
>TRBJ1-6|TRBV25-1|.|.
CASSGAGDISYNSPLHF
TGTGCCAGCAGTGGCGCAGGGGATATCTCCTATAATTCACCCCTCCACTTT
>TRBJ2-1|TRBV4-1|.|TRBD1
CASSQVRGRASSYNEQFF
TGCGCCAGCAGCCAAGTCAGGGGGAGAGCGAGCTCCTACAATGAGCAGTTCTTC
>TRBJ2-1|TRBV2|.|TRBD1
CASKRQGANEQFF
TGTGCCAGCAAAAGGCAGGGGGCGAATGAGCAGTTCTTC
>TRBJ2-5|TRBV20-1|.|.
CSALAKETQYF
TGCAGTGCTTTAGCCAAAGAGACCCAGTACTTC
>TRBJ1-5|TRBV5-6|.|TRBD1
CASSLGGGQGQPQHF
TGTGCCAGCAGCTTGGGAGGGGGCCAAGGACAGCCCCAGCATTTT
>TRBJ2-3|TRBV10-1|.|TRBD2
CAKSGACSSTDTQYF
TGCGCCAAGAGCGGGGCATGCTCTAGCACAGATACGCAGTATTTT
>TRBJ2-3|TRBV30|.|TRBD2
CAWSVLGGLAGADTQYF
TGTGCCTGGAGTGTACTGGGCGGGCTAGCGGGTGCAGATACGCAGTATTTT
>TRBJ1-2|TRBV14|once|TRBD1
CASSTRGHTF
TGTGCCAGCAGTACGAGGGGGCACACCTTC
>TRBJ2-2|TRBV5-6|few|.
CASSLEPGASGELFF
TGTGCCAGCAGCTTGGAGCCAGGGGCAAGCGGGGAGCTGTTTTTT
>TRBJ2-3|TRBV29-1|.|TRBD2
CSVEGGRGTDTQYF
TGCAGCGTTGAAGGCGGGAGGGGCACAGATACGCAGTATTTT
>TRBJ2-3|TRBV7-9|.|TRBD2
CASSWGGLSTDTQYF
TGTGCCAGCAGCTGGGGGGGACTCAGCACAGATACGCAGTATTTT
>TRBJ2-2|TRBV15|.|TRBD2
CATSRGVAGTSVTGELFF
TGTGCCACCAGCAGAGGGGTGGCAGGGACTAGCGTTACCGGGGAGCTGTTTTTT
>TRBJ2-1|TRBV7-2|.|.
CASSFQVSYNEQFF
TGTGCCAGCAGCTTTCAGGTTTCCTACAATGAGCAGTTCTTC
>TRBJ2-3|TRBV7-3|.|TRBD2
CASSLIGRSDTQYF
TGTGCCAGCAGCTTAATCGGGAGGTCAGATACGCAGTATTTT
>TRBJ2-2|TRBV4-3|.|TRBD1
CASSQEGTGLAGELFF
TGCGCCAGCAGCCAAGAGGGGACAGGGTTGGCCGGGGAGCTGTTTTTT
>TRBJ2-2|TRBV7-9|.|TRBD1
CASSRGQITGELFF
TGTGCCAGCAGCCGGGGACAGATCACCGGGGAGCTGTTTTTT
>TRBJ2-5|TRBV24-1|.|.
CATSEHNQETQYF
TGTGCCACCAGTGAACACAACCAAGAGACCCAGTACTTC
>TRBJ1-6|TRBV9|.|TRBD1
CASSVGPLTGGSSYNSPLHF
TGTGCCAGCAGCGTAGGCCCCCTTACAGGGGGTAGCTCCTATAATTCACCCCTCCACTTT
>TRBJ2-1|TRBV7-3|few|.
CASSSDPGSEQFF
TGTGCCAGCAGCTCTGACCCGGGGAGCGAGCAGTTCTTC
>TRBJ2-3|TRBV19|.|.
CASSIDPTGADTQYF
TGTGCCAGTAGTATAGATCCAACCGGGGCAGATACGCAGTATTTT
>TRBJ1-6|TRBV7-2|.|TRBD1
CASSSRTGGNSPLHF
TGTGCCAGCAGCTCCAGGACAGGGGGCAATTCACCCCTCCACTTT
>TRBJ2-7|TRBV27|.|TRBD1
CASSLRPPGTVDLYEQYF
TGTGCCAGCAGTTTAAGGCCCCCCGGGACAGTTGACCTCTACGAGCAGTACTTC
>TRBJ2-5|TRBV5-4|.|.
CASSRDWKETQYF
TGTGCCAGCAGCCGGGACTGGAAAGAGACCCAGTACTTC
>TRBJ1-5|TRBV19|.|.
CASSIILSANQPQHF
TGTGCCAGTAGTATAATTTTGTCAGCGAATCAGCCCCAGCATTTT
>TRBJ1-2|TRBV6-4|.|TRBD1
CASSESGTGPYGYTF
TGTGCCAGCAGTGAATCCGGGACAGGGCCATATGGCTACACCTTC
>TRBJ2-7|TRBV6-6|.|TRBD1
CASLRGQGAYEQYF
TGTGCCAGCCTGCGAGGACAGGGGGCCTACGAGCAGTACTTC
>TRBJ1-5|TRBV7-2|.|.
CASSSATGNNQPQHF
TGTGCCAGCAGCTCAGCAACAGGGAACAATCAGCCCCAGCATTTT
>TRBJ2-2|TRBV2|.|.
CASSEDYPNTGELFF
TGTGCCAGCAGTGAAGACTACCCGAACACCGGGGAGCTGTTTTTT
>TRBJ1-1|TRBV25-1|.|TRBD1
CASRGQGASEAFF
TGTGCCAGCAGGGGACAGGGGGCTTCCGAAGCTTTCTTT
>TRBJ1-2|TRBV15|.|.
CATSNYASPGGYTF
TGTGCCACCAGCAACTACGCGTCCCCGGGTGGCTACACCTTC
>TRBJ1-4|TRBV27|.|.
CASSPLGVTNEKLFF
TGTGCCAGCAGTCCATTAGGGGTAACTAATGAAAAACTGTTTTTT
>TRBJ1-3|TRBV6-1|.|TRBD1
CASSDRRDRSSGNTIYF
TGTGCCAGCAGTGACAGACGGGACAGGAGCTCTGGAAACACCATATATTTT
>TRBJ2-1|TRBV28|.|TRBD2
CASSWGLAGSNEQFF
TGTGCCAGCAGCTGGGGACTAGCGGGTTCCAATGAGCAGTTCTTC
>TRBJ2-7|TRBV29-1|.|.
CSVYRRRDSAYEQYF
TGCAGCGTGTACCGTCGGCGGGATAGCGCCTACGAGCAGTACTTC
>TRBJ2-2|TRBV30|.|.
CAWSLGGAGELFF
TGTGCCTGGAGTTTGGGAGGAGCCGGGGAGCTGTTTTTT
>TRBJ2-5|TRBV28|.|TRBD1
CASSYGTGRTETQYF
TGTGCCAGCTCGTATGGGACAGGGCGTACGGAGACCCAGTACTTC
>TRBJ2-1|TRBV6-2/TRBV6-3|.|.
CASSPDSYNEQFF
TGTGCCAGCAGCCCGGACAGCTACAATGAGCAGTTCTTC
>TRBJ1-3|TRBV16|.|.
CASSQHGNTIYF
TGTGCCAGCAGCCAACATGGAAACACCATATATTTT
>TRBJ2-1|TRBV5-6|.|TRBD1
CASSLRTGGKTYNEQFF
TGTGCCAGCAGCTTGCGAACAGGGGGCAAGACATACAATGAGCAGTTCTTC
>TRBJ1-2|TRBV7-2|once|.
CASTLAGGRSYGYTF
TGTGCCAGCACCCTGGCGGGGGGGCGCAGCTATGGCTACACCTTC
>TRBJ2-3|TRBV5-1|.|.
CASSSAGISTDTQYF
TGCGCCAGCAGCTCGGCAGGGATTAGCACAGATACGCAGTATTTT
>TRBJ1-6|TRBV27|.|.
CASSYDTGLSSPLHF
TGTGCCAGCAGTTACGACACGGGGTTAAGCTCACCCCTCCACTTT
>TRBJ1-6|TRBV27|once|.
CASSWDKPGSPLHF
TGTGCCAGCAGTTGGGACAAACCAGGTTCACCCCTCCACTTT
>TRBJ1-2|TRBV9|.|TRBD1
CASSVEDLDRGGYTF
TGTGCCAGCAGCGTAGAAGACCTGGACAGGGGAGGCTACACCTTC